This TCR beta chain appears in the sequencing data of a study of cytomegalovirus exposure and HLA in healthy donors. Whole-study results and caveats: In a later analysis, an Asian-associated ancestry cluster reportedly showed fewer N-insertions than the roughly 730-donor mean. Analysis performed later showed TCR beta chains linked to HLA being more clonally expanded than equally common others. One variant, a missense change in DCLRE1C, was linked in a later analysis to TCR beta V- and J-gene trimming. Sequencing likely caused a cluster of highly shared sequence variants.

As concerns this clone: Its antigen is not known.

PCR was performed using 60 Vbeta and 13 Jbeta primers. The protocol was immunoSEQ multiplex PCR, while the TCRdb copy is restricted to in-frame clones and leaves out a portion. The sample contains about 180,000 clones, around 82% of which appear only once. The germline CDR1 and CDR2 sequences are SEHNR and FQNEAQ (reference sequence). The V and J ends lost 4 bases and 3 bases, in that order; junction bases with no gene match: 3. The CDR3 sequence is 14 residues long. This rearrangement joins TRBV7-9 to TRBJ1-3, with 7 bases lining up with TRBD1. The TCR comes from a man in his forties or fifties in good health and CMV-seronegative. The material sequenced was PBMCs. Here the CDR3 reads CASSSWTGGNTIYF. As DNA, the CDR3 is TGTGCCAGCAGCTCGTGGACAGGTGGAAACACCATATATTTT.